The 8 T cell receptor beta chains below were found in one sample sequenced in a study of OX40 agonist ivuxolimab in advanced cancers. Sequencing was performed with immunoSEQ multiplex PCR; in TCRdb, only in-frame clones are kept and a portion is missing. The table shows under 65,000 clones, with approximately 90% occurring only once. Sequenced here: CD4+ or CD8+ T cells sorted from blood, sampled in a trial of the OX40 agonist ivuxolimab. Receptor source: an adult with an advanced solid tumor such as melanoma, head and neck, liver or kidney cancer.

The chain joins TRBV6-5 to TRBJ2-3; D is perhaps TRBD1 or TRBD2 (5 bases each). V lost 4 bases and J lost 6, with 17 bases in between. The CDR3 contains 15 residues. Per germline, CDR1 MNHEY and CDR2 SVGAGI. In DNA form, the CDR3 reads TGTGCCAGCAGTTCCCAGGGTGGGGGTATGGATACGCAGTATTTT. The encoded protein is CASSSQGGGMDTQYF.

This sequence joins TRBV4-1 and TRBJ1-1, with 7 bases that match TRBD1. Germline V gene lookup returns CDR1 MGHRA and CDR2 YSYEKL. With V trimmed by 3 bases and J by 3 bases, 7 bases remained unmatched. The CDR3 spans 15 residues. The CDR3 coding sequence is TGCGCCAGCAGCCATCCCGGACAGGCAGACACTGAAGCTTTCTTT. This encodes CASSHPGQADTEAFF.

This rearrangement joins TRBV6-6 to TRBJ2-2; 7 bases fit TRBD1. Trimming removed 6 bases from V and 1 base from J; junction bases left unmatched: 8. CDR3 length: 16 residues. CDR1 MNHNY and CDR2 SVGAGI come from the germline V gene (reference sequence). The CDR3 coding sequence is TGTGCCAGCAGACGGACAGGCAGTGGGAACACCGGGGAGCTGTTTTTT. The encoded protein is CASRRTGSGNTGELFF.

The CDR3 DNA sequence: TGTGCCACCCAGGTCGGCGGGAGGGCCAACTCCCAGGGCACAGATACGCAGTATTTT. Its protein product is CATQVGGRANSQGTDTQYF. The rearrangement uses TRBV10-3 and TRBJ2-3; TRBD2 aligns across 9 bases. The V gene end was trimmed by 10 bases and the J gene end by 1 base; junction bases not matched to a gene: 21. The CDR3 has 19 amino acids. Germline-derived CDR1 and CDR2 are ENHRY and SYGVKD.

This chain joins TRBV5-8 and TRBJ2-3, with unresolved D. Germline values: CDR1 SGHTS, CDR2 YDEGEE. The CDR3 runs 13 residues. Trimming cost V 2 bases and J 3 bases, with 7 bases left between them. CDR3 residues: CASSLFTTDTQYF. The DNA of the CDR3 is TGTGCCAGCAGCTTATTCACTACAGATACGCAGTATTTT.

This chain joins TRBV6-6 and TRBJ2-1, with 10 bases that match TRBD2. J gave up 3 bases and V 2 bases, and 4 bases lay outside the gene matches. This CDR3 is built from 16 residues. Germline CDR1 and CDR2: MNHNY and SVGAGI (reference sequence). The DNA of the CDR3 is TGTGCCAGCAGTTACGGGACTAGCGTTGGCTACAATGAGCAGTTCTTC. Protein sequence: CASSYGTSVGYNEQFF.

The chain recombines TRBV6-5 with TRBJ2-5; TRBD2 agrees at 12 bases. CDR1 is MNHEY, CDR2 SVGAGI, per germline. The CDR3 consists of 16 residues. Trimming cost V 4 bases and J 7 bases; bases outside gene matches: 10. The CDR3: CASSSRTSGKGGTQYF. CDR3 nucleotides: TGTGCCAGCAGTTCTCGGACTAGCGGGAAAGGGGGGACCCAGTACTTC.

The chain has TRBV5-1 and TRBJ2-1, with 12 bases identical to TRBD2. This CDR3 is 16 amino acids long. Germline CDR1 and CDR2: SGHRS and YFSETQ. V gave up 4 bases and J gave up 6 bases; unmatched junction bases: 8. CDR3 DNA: TGCGCCAGCAGCCTACTAGCGGGAGGAACCCTCAATGAGCAGTTCTTC. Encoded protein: CASSLLAGGTLNEQFF.